The 14 T cell receptor beta chains given below trace back to one sample, sequenced in a study of cytomegalovirus exposure and HLA in healthy donors. 60 Vbeta and 13 Jbeta primers were used in PCR. The protocol was immunoSEQ multiplex PCR, while the TCRdb copy is restricted to in-frame clones and leaves out a portion. Seen here are 150,000 to 160,000 clones, roughly 82% observed once, and the top ten hold 5.5% to 8.5%. Sequenced material: PBMCs. These receptors all stem from a woman in her forties or fifties in good health and CMV-seropositive.

The chain links TRBV4-1 to TRBJ2-1; 7 bases line up with TRBD2. Germline V gene sequence: CDR1 MGHRA, CDR2 YSYEKL. V was pared by 3 bases and J by 8 bases, with 1 base of the junction left unmatched. The CDR3 extends over 12 amino acids. The CDR3 sequence is CASSQGGYEQFF. Here the CDR3 DNA reads TGCGCCAGCAGCCAGGGGGGGTATGAGCAGTTCTTC.

DNA for the CDR3: TGTGCCTGGTCTGGGGGGTCGAAGTCCTACGAGCAGTACTTC. It encodes CAWSGGSKSYEQYF. V and J are TRBV30 and TRBJ2-7, with D possibly being TRBD2 (6 bases). CDR1 is GTSNPN and CDR2 is SVGIG in the germline V gene (reference sequence). The V and J ends lost 5 bases and 1 base respectively, with 15 bases between them. The CDR3 extends over 14 amino acids.

The chain couples TRBV7-9 to TRBJ1-4; D remains ambiguous. V lost 5 bases to trimming and J lost 0 bases, with 7 bases between them. The CDR3 has 14 residues. Germline CDR1 SEHNR, CDR2 FQNEAQ (reference sequence). The CDR3 DNA is TGTGCCAGCAGCCAGGATGCAACTAATGAAAAACTGTTTTTT. The encoded protein is CASSQDATNEKLFF.

The chain carries TRBV29-1 and TRBJ2-1; 7 bases are a match to TRBD2. Germline CDR1 reads SQVTM; CDR2 reads ANQGSEA. With 7 bases clipped from V and 10 bases from J, the junction kept 7 bases outside the gene matches. CDR3 length equals 11 residues. CDR3 sequence: CSGGAGREQFF. CDR3 DNA: TGCAGCGGTGGGGCCGGGAGGGAGCAGTTCTTC.

This chain joins TRBV5-4 and TRBJ2-5, with a weak D call TRBD2 (5 bases). The germline V gene encodes CDR1 SGHNT and CDR2 YYREEE (reference sequence). The CDR3 runs to 17 residues. V lost 4 bases, J lost 4 bases, and 23 bases lay in between. The CDR3 nucleotides read TGTGCCAGCAGCCGCGAAAAGAACCGACTATTTTCAGAGACCCAGTACTTC. It is translated as CASSREKNRLFSETQYF.

The genes are TRBV6-1 and TRBJ1-5; D gene uncertain. The CDR3 sequence is 14 residues long. In germline, CDR1 is MNHNS, CDR2 SASEGT. V lost 4 bases, J lost 2 bases, and 9 bases lay in between. The DNA of the CDR3 is TGTGCCAGCAGTGTCCTGGGAGGCAATCAGCCCCAGCATTTT. Protein sequence: CASSVLGGNQPQHF.

The V gene is TRBV7-8, the J gene TRBJ2-6, with unresolved D. The CDR3 consists of 17 residues. The V end was cut by 1 base, the J end by 0 bases, with 10 bases between. Germline values: CDR1 SGHVS, CDR2 FQNEAQ. CDR3 coding DNA: TGTGCCAGCAGCTTAGAGAGGCTCCCCTCTGGGGCCAACGTCCTGACTTTC. Protein sequence: CASSLERLPSGANVLTF. Based on the CDR3 plus reference TRBV7-8 and TRBJ2-6, the full variable domain is GAGVSQSPRYKVAKRGQDVALRCDPISGHVSLFWYQQALGQGPEFLTYFQNEAQLDKSGLPSDRFFAERPEGSVSTLKIQRTQQEDSAVYLCASSLERLPSGANVLTFGAGSRLTVL.

The chain combines TRBV7-2 with TRBJ2-1; TRBD2 matches at 15 bases. The CDR3 loop spans 16 amino acids. Germline V gene sequence: CDR1 SGHTA, CDR2 FQGNSA. V lost 5 bases to trimming and J lost 7 bases; unmatched junction nucleotides: 6. The CDR3 here is CASSTRTSGGGNEQFF. The CDR3, as DNA: TGTGCCAGCAGCACCCGGACTAGCGGGGGGGGGAATGAGCAGTTCTTC.

This chain connects TRBV4-2 to TRBJ2-1; maybe TRBD1 (6 bases). V lost 1 base to trimming and J lost 0 bases, with 13 bases between them. Germline CDR1 reads LGHNA; CDR2 reads YNFKEQ. The CDR3 spans 17 residues. CDR3 protein: CASSQGGHLSSYNEQFF. CDR3 DNA sequence: TGTGCCAGCAGCCAAGGGGGACACCTGAGCTCCTACAATGAGCAGTTCTTC.

The J gene is TRBJ2-3, the V gene TRBV30; 7 positions match TRBD2. V was clipped by 5 bases and J by 6 bases; unmatched bases: 8. Germline lookup yields CDR1 GTSNPN and CDR2 SVGIG (reference sequence). The CDR3 spans 13 residues. The CDR3 here is CAWARDYRDTQYF. CDR3 coding DNA: TGTGCCTGGGCCCGGGACTACAGGGATACGCAGTATTTT.

In this sample, this clone turned up once. The chain joins TRBV11-1 to TRBJ1-2, with D maybe TRBD1 (6 bases). The CDR3 is 12 amino acids. The ends were cut back, 4 bases at V and 8 bases at J, with 11 bases in the middle. Germline V gene lookup returns CDR1 SGHAT and CDR2 FQDESV (reference sequence). The CDR3 loop is CASSSTGLGYTF. DNA for the CDR3: TGTGCCAGCAGCTCAACAGGGCTCGGCTACACCTTC.

The genes are TRBV2 and TRBJ1-2; 8 bases line up with TRBD1. J gave up 7 bases and V 5 bases, and 6 bases lay outside the gene matches. The CDR3 is 13 residues long. Germline lookup yields CDR1 SNHLY and CDR2 FYNNEI. The DNA of the CDR3 is TGTGCCAGCAGTTCGCAGGGGGCGGGTGGCTACACCTTC. This sequence encodes CASSSQGAGGYTF.

This chain uses TRBV29-1 with TRBJ2-7, with D unresolved. V lost 0 bases and J 4 bases, leaving 13 bases between the germline ends. The germline V gene has CDR1 SQVTM and CDR2 ANQGSEA. The CDR3 consists of 14 residues. CDR3 sequence (DNA): TGCAGCGTTGAAGATCCCCCGGGTTCTTACGAGCAGTACTTC. It codes for CSVEDPPGSYEQYF.

The chain combines TRBV30 with TRBJ1-1; tentatively, D is TRBD1 (5 bases). Germline V gives CDR1 GTSNPN, CDR2 SVGIG (reference sequence). The germline V and J ends were trimmed by 3 bases and 6 bases, with 11 bases remaining between them. This CDR3 spans 12 amino acids. The CDR3 reads CAWREKGSEAFF. The CDR3 DNA follows: TGTGCCTGGAGGGAAAAGGGGTCTGAAGCTTTCTTT.